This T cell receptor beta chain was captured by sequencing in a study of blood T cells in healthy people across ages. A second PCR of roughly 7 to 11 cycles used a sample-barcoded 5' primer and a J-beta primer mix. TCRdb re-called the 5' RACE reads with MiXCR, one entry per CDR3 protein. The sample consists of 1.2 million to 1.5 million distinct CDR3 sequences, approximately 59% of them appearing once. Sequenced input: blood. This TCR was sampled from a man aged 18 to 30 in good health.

The CDR3, as DNA: TGTGCCAGCGCGACAGGGAGCTCCTACAATGAGCAGTACTTC. Protein product: CASATGSSYNEQYF. The chain has TRBV27 and TRBJ2-1; TRBD1 matches 7 bases. Judging by the DNA end, TRBJ2-7 fits better; the J call may be wrong. CDR1 is MNHEY, CDR2 SMNVEV, per germline (reference sequence). The CDR3 covers 14 residues.